These T cell receptor beta chains were read from a single sample in a study of CD8 T cells in Susac syndrome. TCRdb re-called the immunoSEQ multiplex PCR reads through MiXCR, storing one row per CDR3 protein. The sample lists 180,000 or so distinct CDR3 sequences, around 94% occurring once. The specimen was CD4+ T cells from PBMCs. The receptors were gathered from a human donor in good health. Both conserved end residues are part of each CDR3. A D gene is named only where the DNA matches it firmly. The size entry is marked missing in some rows and otherwise reads once, few, many or a size class.

J: TRBJ2-7; V: TRBV23-1; D: TRBD1; size: -; CDR3: CASRQGWYEQYF; DNA: TGCGCCAGCAGACAGGGGTGGTACGAGCAGTACTTC
J: TRBJ2-1; V: TRBV6-6; D: -; size: -; CDR3: CATVRGSSYNEQFF; DNA: TGTGCCACCGTCCGAGGGTCATCCTACAATGAGCAGTTCTTC
J: TRBJ1-1; V: TRBV29-1; D: -; size: -; CDR3: CSVISRNTEAFF; DNA: TGCAGCGTTATATCAAGGAACACTGAAGCTTTCTTT
J: TRBJ1-1; V: TRBV3-1; D: -; size: -; CDR3: CASSGLTNTEAFF; DNA: TGTGCCAGCAGCGGGCTCACGAACACTGAAGCTTTCTTT
J: TRBJ2-3; V: TRBV24-1; D: -; size: -; CDR3: CATSDPLRGGTDTQYF; DNA: TGTGCCACCAGTGATCCGCTGAGAGGGGGCACAGATACGCAGTATTTT
J: TRBJ1-1; V: TRBV5-1; D: TRBD1; size: -; CDR3: CASSEYGTGGTEAFF; DNA: TGCGCCAGCAGCGAATATGGGACAGGGGGCACTGAAGCTTTCTTT
J: TRBJ2-5; V: TRBV9; D: -; size: -; CDR3: CASSERQQETQYF; DNA: TGTGCCAGCAGCGAAAGACAGCAAGAGACCCAGTACTTC
J: TRBJ2-5; V: TRBV6-2/TRBV6-3; D: -; size: once; CDR3: CASSIKGGKWQETQYF; DNA: TGTGCCAGCAGTATTAAAGGAGGGAAATGGCAAGAGACCCAGTACTTC
J: TRBJ1-1; V: TRBV10-3; D: -; size: -; CDR3: CAISEPGKYTEAFF; DNA: TGTGCCATCAGTGAGCCAGGGAAATACACTGAAGCTTTCTTT
J: TRBJ2-7; V: TRBV6-2/TRBV6-3; D: -; size: -; CDR3: CASSYQVGVQYF; DNA: TGTGCCAGCAGTTACCAGGTTGGAGTGCAGTACTTC
J: TRBJ2-7; V: TRBV15; D: -; size: -; CDR3: CATSRAGRAYEQYF; DNA: TGTGCCACCAGCCGGGCAGGCAGGGCCTACGAGCAGTACTTC
J: TRBJ1-6; V: TRBV4-2; D: -; size: -; CDR3: CASSPPGAHSPLHF; DNA: TGTGCCAGCAGCCCTCCTGGAGCCCATTCACCCCTCCACTTT
J: TRBJ2-1; V: TRBV15; D: -; size: -; CDR3: CATSREIPQAGGNEQFF; DNA: TGTGCCACCAGCAGAGAGATTCCCCAAGCTGGAGGCAATGAGCAGTTCTTC
J: TRBJ2-1; V: TRBV7-3; D: -; size: -; CDR3: CASSPSGPNNEQFF; DNA: TGTGCCAGCAGCCCCAGCGGGCCCAACAATGAGCAGTTCTTC
J: TRBJ2-5; V: TRBV13; D: -; size: -; CDR3: CASSRGRETQYF; DNA: TGTGCCAGCAGCCGAGGACGGGAGACCCAGTACTTC
J: TRBJ1-1; V: TRBV14; D: -; size: -; CDR3: CASSGLFTEAFF; DNA: TGTGCCAGCAGCGGATTATTCACTGAAGCTTTCTTT
J: TRBJ2-2; V: TRBV29-1; D: TRBD1; size: -; CDR3: CSAKIGQASGELFF; DNA: TGCAGCGCAAAGATTGGACAGGCTTCGGGGGAGCTGTTTTTT
J: TRBJ2-1; V: TRBV7-2; D: TRBD2; size: -; CDR3: CASSLALADSNEQFF; DNA: TGTGCCAGCAGCTTAGCCCTAGCGGACTCCAATGAGCAGTTCTTC
J: TRBJ2-3; V: TRBV29-1; D: -; size: -; CDR3: CSAGGSTDTQYF; DNA: TGCAGCGCCGGGGGTAGCACAGATACGCAGTATTTT
J: TRBJ1-2; V: TRBV24-1; D: TRBD1; size: -; CDR3: CATSDSTGTYGYTF; DNA: TGTGCCACCAGTGATTCGACAGGGACCTATGGCTACACCTTC
J: TRBJ2-3; V: TRBV6-1; D: TRBD1; size: -; CDR3: CASTTPTGTGGTDTQYF; DNA: TGTGCCAGCACCACCCCCACCGGGACAGGGGGCACAGATACGCAGTATTTT
J: TRBJ1-6; V: TRBV9; D: -; size: -; CDR3: CASTFGGNSPLHF; DNA: TGTGCCAGCACGTTTGGAGGGAATTCACCCCTCCACTTT
J: TRBJ2-2; V: TRBV20-1; D: -; size: once; CDR3: CSARASELELFF; DNA: TGCAGTGCTAGAGCTAGCGAATTGGAGCTGTTTTTT
J: TRBJ2-7; V: TRBV12-3/TRBV12-4; D: TRBD2; size: -; CDR3: CASTLLAGTEEQYF; DNA: TGTGCCAGCACCTTACTAGCGGGGACGGAAGAGCAGTACTTC
J: TRBJ2-6; V: TRBV6-1; D: -; size: -; CDR3: CASSPTGGPRAGANVLTF; DNA: TGTGCCAGCAGCCCGACGGGGGGCCCGAGAGCTGGGGCCAACGTCCTGACTTTC
J: TRBJ1-5; V: TRBV6-2/TRBV6-3; D: -; size: -; CDR3: CASSYMRLGEPQHF; DNA: TGTGCCAGCAGTTACATGCGCCTCGGGGAGCCCCAGCATTTT
J: TRBJ1-1; V: TRBV20-1; D: -; size: -; CDR3: CSAHGGNTEAFF; DNA: TGCAGTGCCCATGGGGGGAACACTGAAGCTTTCTTT
J: TRBJ2-5; V: TRBV10-3; D: TRBD1; size: once; CDR3: CAISGDRVETQYF; DNA: TGTGCCATCAGTGGGGACAGGGTAGAGACCCAGTACTTC
J: TRBJ2-7; V: TRBV3-1; D: -; size: -; CDR3: CASSQRSYEQYF; DNA: TGTGCCAGCAGCCAACGCAGCTACGAGCAGTACTTC
J: TRBJ2-1; V: TRBV3-1; D: -; size: -; CDR3: CASSQEPTHNEQFF; DNA: TGTGCCAGCAGCCAAGAGCCGACCCACAATGAGCAGTTCTTC
J: TRBJ1-5; V: TRBV30; D: -; size: -; CDR3: CAWSQGSGNQPQHF; DNA: TGTGCCTGGAGCCAGGGGTCTGGCAATCAGCCCCAGCATTTT
J: TRBJ1-2; V: TRBV7-2; D: -; size: once; CDR3: CASSRYRGGTANYGYTF; DNA: TGTGCCAGCAGCCGCTACCGGGGGGGGACCGCTAACTATGGCTACACCTTC
J: TRBJ1-1; V: TRBV29-1; D: -; size: -; CDR3: CSVEDVKVFEAFF; DNA: TGCAGCGTTGAAGATGTTAAAGTTTTTGAAGCTTTCTTT
J: TRBJ2-5; V: TRBV29-1; D: -; size: -; CDR3: CSVRGYQETQYF; DNA: TGCAGCGTTAGGGGGTATCAAGAGACCCAGTACTTC
J: TRBJ1-1; V: TRBV7-2; D: -; size: -; CDR3: CASSLRQTRTEAFF; DNA: TGTGCCAGCAGCTTAAGACAGACTCGGACTGAAGCTTTCTTT
J: TRBJ1-2; V: TRBV4-3; D: -; size: -; CDR3: CASSQERDGGLGYTF; DNA: TGCGCCAGCAGCCAAGAAAGGGACGGAGGCCTAGGCTACACCTTC
J: TRBJ1-5; V: TRBV2; D: -; size: -; CDR3: CASSRELWYNQPQHF; DNA: TGTGCCAGCAGTCGGGAGTTGTGGTACAATCAGCCCCAGCATTTT
J: TRBJ1-5; V: TRBV15; D: -; size: -; CDR3: CATSRDRVSNQPQHF; DNA: TGTGCCACCAGCAGAGACAGGGTTAGCAATCAGCCCCAGCATTTT
J: TRBJ1-1; V: TRBV6-5; D: -; size: -; CDR3: CASRPTGGGNTEAFF; DNA: TGTGCCAGCAGGCCGACGGGGGGCGGAAACACTGAAGCTTTCTTT
J: TRBJ1-1; V: TRBV4-3; D: -; size: -; CDR3: CASSQDPVNTEAFF; DNA: TGCGCCAGCAGCCAAGATCCGGTGAACACTGAAGCTTTCTTT
J: TRBJ1-6; V: TRBV28; D: -; size: -; CDR3: CASSLGVGNSPLHF; DNA: TGTGCCAGCAGTTTAGGTGTGGGGAACTCACCCCTCCACTTT
J: TRBJ1-5; V: TRBV7-9; D: -; size: -; CDR3: CASSLTNQPQHF; DNA: TGTGCCAGCAGCCTTACTAATCAGCCCCAGCATTTT
J: TRBJ2-1; V: TRBV6-2/TRBV6-3; D: TRBD2; size: -; CDR3: CASSYSGGGPFF; DNA: TGTGCCAGCAGTTACTCGGGCGGGGGACCGTTCTTC
J: TRBJ1-1; V: TRBV29-1; D: -; size: -; CDR3: CSAVSRGVTEAFF; DNA: TGCAGCGCTGTCTCGCGGGGGGTCACTGAAGCTTTCTTT
J: TRBJ2-1; V: TRBV3-1; D: TRBD1; size: -; CDR3: CASSRGRDRGSMNEQFF; DNA: TGTGCCAGCAGCCGCGGCCGGGACAGGGGTAGTATGAATGAGCAGTTCTTC
J: TRBJ2-7; V: TRBV7-9; D: -; size: -; CDR3: CASSLRSSPEQYF; DNA: TGTGCCAGCAGCTTAAGGTCGTCGCCCGAGCAGTACTTC
J: TRBJ2-7; V: TRBV20-1; D: -; size: -; CDR3: CSARVPGFSSYEQYF; DNA: TGCAGTGCTAGAGTCCCGGGGTTCAGCTCCTACGAGCAGTACTTC
J: TRBJ2-7; V: TRBV3-1; D: TRBD1; size: -; CDR3: CASSHLTGAIHEQYF; DNA: TGTGCCAGCAGCCACCTGACAGGGGCGATCCACGAGCAGTACTTC
J: TRBJ1-1; V: TRBV14; D: -; size: -; CDR3: CASSQHTGTEAFF; DNA: TGTGCCAGCAGCCAACATACGGGGACAGAAGCTTTCTTT
J: TRBJ2-5; V: TRBV9; D: -; size: once; CDR3: CASSVAEGGRETQYF; DNA: TGTGCCAGCAGCGTAGCTGAGGGGGGTAGAGAGACCCAGTACTTC
J: TRBJ1-2; V: TRBV3-1; D: -; size: -; CDR3: CASSQGGSYGYTF; DNA: TGTGCCAGCAGCCAAGGGGGCAGCTATGGCTACACCTTC
J: TRBJ1-5; V: TRBV19; D: TRBD1; size: -; CDR3: CASSIAGGNGNQPQHF; DNA: TGTGCCAGTAGTATAGCAGGGGGTAATGGCAATCAGCCCCAGCATTTT
J: TRBJ1-5; V: TRBV3-1; D: TRBD1; size: -; CDR3: CASSQGTGWGQPQHF; DNA: TGTGCCAGCAGCCAGGGGACAGGGTGGGGCCAGCCCCAGCATTTT
J: TRBJ2-4; V: TRBV20-1; D: -; size: -; CDR3: CSARDLGAAKNIQYF; DNA: TGCAGTGCTAGAGATCTAGGGGCGGCCAAAAACATTCAGTACTTC
J: TRBJ2-4; V: TRBV7-2; D: -; size: -; CDR3: CASSLSGENIQYF; DNA: TGTGCCAGCAGCTTATCCGGCGAAAACATTCAGTACTTC
J: TRBJ2-1; V: TRBV5-5; D: -; size: -; CDR3: CASSLQTRNNEQFF; DNA: TGTGCCAGCAGCTTACAGACACGTAACAATGAGCAGTTCTTC
J: TRBJ1-1; V: TRBV7-3; D: TRBD1; size: few; CDR3: CASSQGADTEAFF; DNA: TGTGCCAGCAGCCAGGGGGCGGACACTGAAGCTTTCTTT
J: TRBJ2-1; V: TRBV23-1; D: -; size: -; CDR3: CASSVLGSSLSNEQFF; DNA: TGCGCCAGCAGTGTCCTCGGGAGCTCCCTCTCCAATGAGCAGTTCTTC
J: TRBJ2-3; V: TRBV27; D: -; size: -; CDR3: CASRTYDTQYF; DNA: TGTGCCAGCAGGACATATGATACGCAGTATTTT
J: TRBJ2-4; V: TRBV20-1; D: -; size: -; CDR3: CSARDDTGLAKNIQYF; DNA: TGCAGTGCTAGAGATGATACAGGCCTAGCCAAAAACATTCAGTACTTC